A single sample gave rise to the 18 T cell receptor beta chains below, sequenced in a study of T cell changes during pregnancy in multiple sclerosis. Repertoires were generated with immunoSEQ multiplex PCR, while TCRdb's copy carries only in-frame clones and drops some. The sample lists fewer than 55,000 clones; about 90% were seen once. The material was CD4+ T cells from peripheral blood mononuclear cells, obtained in the third trimester of pregnancy. These receptors all stem from a female donor with multiple sclerosis, enrolled in a pregnancy study.

Remarks on this clone: One junction end does not reproduce the germline sequence, and a read error may be involved. This sequence joins TRBV5-6 and TRBJ1-2; D is possibly TRBD1 (5 bases). The CDR3 loop spans 13 amino acids. The germline V gene has CDR1 SGHDT and CDR2 YYEEEE. This CDR3 reads CASSSTILTANSF. DNA of the CDR3: TGTGCCAGCAGCTCAACGATCCTGACAGCTAATTCCTTC.

The CDR3 bases are TGCGCCAGCAGCAACGCAGGGAACGAGCAGTACTTC. Translation gives CASSNAGNEQYF. This chain uses TRBV5-1 with TRBJ2-7; D might be TRBD1 (5 bases). From germline, CDR1 is SGHRS and CDR2 YFSETQ. V dropped 4 bases and J dropped 5 bases, with 10 bases sitting between them. The CDR3 covers 12 residues.

The chain recombines TRBV7-9 with TRBJ1-6; no firm D call. The CDR3 is 14 amino acids. Germline V lookup: CDR1 SEHNR, CDR2 FQNEAQ (reference sequence). Trimming took 1 base from V and 9 from J, leaving 10 bases between them. As DNA, the CDR3 is TGTGCCAGCAGCTTAGTTGCTAGAACTTCACCCCTCCACTTT. Its protein product is CASSLVARTSPLHF.

V usage is TRBV19 and J usage is TRBJ1-2, with a tentative D call TRBD1 (6 bases). There are 16 residues in the CDR3. Germline-derived CDR1 and CDR2 are LNHDA and SQIVND (reference sequence). V lost 7 bases to trimming and J lost 0 bases, with 18 bases between them. In nucleotides, the CDR3 is TGTGCCAGTAAACCCATCTCAGGGGTTTCTAACTATGGCTACACCTTC. As protein: CASKPISGVSNYGYTF.

This clone turned up a few times. The chain uses TRBV29-1 and TRBJ1-1; 10 bases map to TRBD1. The V gene end was trimmed by 7 bases and the J gene end by 3 bases; junction bases not matched to a gene: 2. There are 12 residues in the CDR3. Germline V gene sequence: CDR1 SQVTM, CDR2 ANQGSEA. The CDR3, as DNA: TGCAGCGGGACAGGGGGGGACACTGAAGCTTTCTTT. It encodes CSGTGGDTEAFF.

The chain links TRBV5-1 to TRBJ2-3, with D maybe TRBD1 (5 bases). Germline V gene data show CDR1 as SGHRS and CDR2 as YFSETQ. CDR3 size: 13 residues. Trimming cost V 4 bases and J 3 bases, with 9 bases left between them. CDR3 sequence reads: CASSAGSTDTQYF. CDR3 nucleotides: TGCGCCAGCAGCGCAGGGTCTACAGATACGCAGTATTTT.

The chain joins TRBV27 to TRBJ1-5, with 7 positions matching TRBD1. Germline lookup yields CDR1 MNHEY and CDR2 SMNVEV (reference sequence). J lost 1 base, V lost 2 bases, and 2 bases had no gene match. CDR3 length: 15 amino acids. The CDR3 protein is CASSLQGVSNQPQHF. The CDR3 region has the DNA TGTGCCAGCAGTTTACAGGGGGTCAGCAATCAGCCCCAGCATTTT.

The chain recombines TRBV7-8 with TRBJ1-5; D unclear. The CDR3 sequence is 16 residues long. Trimming pared 5 bases from V and 4 bases from J, leaving 18 bases between. Per the germline V gene, CDR1 is SGHVS and CDR2 is FQNEAQ. CDR3 sequence: CASSPRLVSPNQPQHF. In DNA form, the CDR3 reads TGTGCCAGCAGCCCTCGGTTGGTTTCACCTAATCAGCCCCAGCATTTT.

Written as DNA, the CDR3 is TGTGCCAGCAGCCAAGATCAAGGTAGCGGGGCCGATACGCAGTATTTT. It yields the protein CASSQDQGSGADTQYF. The chain uses TRBV4-2 and TRBJ2-3, with 8 positions matching TRBD2. The CDR3 sequence is 16 residues long. V lost 0 bases, J lost 6 bases, and 8 bases stayed unmatched. In germline, CDR1 is LGHNA, CDR2 YNFKEQ.

This chain links TRBV5-6 with TRBJ2-7; no clear D. This CDR3 spans 14 amino acids. V was pared by 1 base and J by 5 bases, with 13 bases between. The germline V gene has CDR1 SGHDT and CDR2 YYEEEE. The CDR3 region is CASSLSPRSHEQYF. The CDR3 DNA reads TGTGCCAGCAGCTTGTCCCCTAGAAGCCACGAGCAGTACTTC.

V is TRBV5-4 and J is TRBJ2-5, with D maybe TRBD2 (5 bases). CDR1 and CDR2 (germline): SGHNT, YYREEE (reference sequence). CDR3 length: 15 amino acids. V was trimmed by 4 bases and J by 0 bases, leaving 13 bases between them. The CDR3 DNA reads as TGTGCCAGCAGCCTCCCGTTCGGGGACCAAGAGACCCAGTACTTC. It is translated as CASSLPFGDQETQYF.

The rearrangement links TRBV6-5 to TRBJ1-1; TRBD1 aligns across 7 bases. CDR3 length: 14 residues. Trimming removed 4 bases from V and 5 bases from J; junction bases left unmatched: 7. Germline loops: CDR1 MNHEY, CDR2 SVGAGI. CDR3 coding DNA: TGTGCCAGCAGTTCCTTGACAGGGAGTACTGAAGCTTTCTTT. This codes for CASSSLTGSTEAFF.

V is TRBV19 and J is TRBJ2-7, with D perhaps matching TRBD1 (6 bases). V was pared by 8 bases and J by 3 bases, with 8 bases between. This CDR3 is built from 11 residues. CDR1 LNHDA and CDR2 SQIVND come from the germline V gene (reference sequence). The CDR3 sequence is CASQQGYEQYF. In nucleotides, the CDR3 is TGTGCCAGTCAACAGGGCTACGAGCAGTACTTC.

This rearrangement joins TRBV5-1 to TRBJ1-1, with 9 bases lining up with TRBD1. The V gene end was trimmed by 2 bases and the J gene end by 4 bases; junction bases not matched to a gene: 3. The CDR3 loop spans 14 amino acids. From germline, CDR1 is SGHRS and CDR2 YFSETQ. The CDR3 DNA sequence: TGCGCCAGCAGCTTACAGGGGGCCGTCACTGAAGCTTTCTTT. Amino acids: CASSLQGAVTEAFF.

The chain carries TRBV7-9 and TRBJ2-5; a possible D gene is TRBD1 (6 bases). Looked up from germline, CDR1 is SEHNR and CDR2 is FQNEAQ (reference sequence). Between the trimmed V and J ends, which lost 5 bases and 0 bases, there was a span of 10 bases. CDR3 length: 14 amino acids. CDR3: CASSAQGYQETQYF. The CDR3 DNA sequence: TGTGCCAGCAGCGCACAGGGTTACCAAGAGACCCAGTACTTC.

The chain couples TRBV4-1 to TRBJ1-6, with a weak D call TRBD1 (6 bases). The CDR3 spans 14 residues. Trimming cost V 4 bases and J 10 bases, with 14 bases left between them. The germline gives CDR1 MGHRA, CDR2 YSYEKL. CDR3: CASSLEQGASPLHF. CDR3 DNA: TGCGCCAGCAGCCTGGAACAGGGAGCCTCACCCCTCCACTTT.

The chain recombines TRBV29-1 with TRBJ1-2; D gene ambiguous. Between the trimmed V and J ends, which lost 6 bases and 0 bases, there was a span of 14 bases. CDR1 and CDR2 from the germline V gene are SQVTM and ANQGSEA. The CDR3 totals 14 residues. For the CDR3, the DNA is TGCAGCGTGGTCAGTCAGGAAGCTAACTATGGCTACACCTTC. This translates into CSVVSQEANYGYTF.

A few counts support this clone. The chain employs TRBV19 and TRBJ1-5; 8 bases are a match to TRBD1. Per germline, CDR1 LNHDA and CDR2 SQIVND (reference sequence). The CDR3 runs 14 residues. Losses at the gene ends were 4 bases for V and 2 bases for J; bases not matched to a gene: 1. CDR3 amino acids: CASSTGGGNQPQHF. As DNA, the CDR3 is TGTGCCAGTAGTACAGGGGGCGGCAATCAGCCCCAGCATTTT.